The sample holds a few counts of the clone carrying this T cell receptor (beta chain). Being one base from a much bigger clone, this may be a read error. The CDR3 spans 14 residues. CDR1 LGHDT and CDR2 YNNKEL come from the germline V gene (reference sequence). The trim removed 5 bases at V and 1 base at J, leaving 4 bases unmatched. The data derive from a study of blood T cells in healthy people across ages. For the second PCR, which ran for 7 to 11 cycles, a sample-barcoded 5' primer and a J-beta primer mix were used. TCRdb reprocessed the 5' RACE reads via MiXCR and lists one record per CDR3 protein. Of about 930,000 distinct CDR3 sequences listed, 29% were seen once; the top ten hold around 9.6%. The same sample was also studied in work on T cells of mothers and their children.

This chain joins TRBV3-1 and TRBJ1-2, with 7 bases matching TRBD1. The sample consisted of blood. The receptor was isolated from a woman aged 40 to 50 in good health. CDR3 protein: CASSWDRDNYGYTF. CDR3 DNA sequence: TGTGCCAGCAGCTGGGACAGAGATAACTATGGCTACACCTTC. Together with reference TRBV3-1 and TRBJ1-2, the CDR3 gives the full variable domain: DTAVSQTPKYLVTQMGNDKSIKCEQNLGHDTMYWYKQDSKKFLKIMFSYNNKELIINETVPNRFSPKSPDKAHLNLHINSLELGDSAVYFCASSWDRDNYGYTFGSGTRLTVV.